Listed here are 22 T cell receptor beta chains from one sample, sequenced in a study of blood T cell repertoires in COVID-19. Sequencing was performed with immunoSEQ multiplex PCR; in TCRdb, only in-frame clones are kept and a portion is missing. The data hold 360,000 or so clones, with about nine tenths observed a single time. The material sequenced was peripheral blood. Receptor source: an older woman with COVID-19, enrolled during active disease.

The chain combines TRBV11-2 with TRBJ2-3; 9 positions match TRBD2. From germline, CDR1 is SGHAT and CDR2 FQNNGV. V gave up 2 bases and J gave up 2 bases; unmatched junction bases: 5. The CDR3 is 16 residues long. CDR3 nucleotides: TGTGCCAGCAGCTTACGGGTAGCGGGGGACACAGATACGCAGTATTTT. Residues: CASSLRVAGDTDTQYF. Using reference TRBV11-2 and TRBJ2-3 for the parts outside the CDR3, the full variable domain is EAGVAQSPRYKIIEKRQSVAFWCNPISGHATLYWYQQILGQGPKLLIQFQNNGVVDDSQLPKDRFSAERLKGVDSTLKIQPAKLEDSAVYLCASSLRVAGDTDTQYFGPGTRLTVL.

This clone was counted once. CDR3 nucleotides: TGTGCCAGCAGTCATGACAGGGGAAGAACTGAAGCTTTCTTT. Amino acids: CASSHDRGRTEAFF. The V and J genes are TRBV2 and TRBJ1-1, with 8 positions matching TRBD1. The CDR3 sequence is 14 residues long. Looked up from germline, CDR1 is SNHLY and CDR2 is FYNNEI. V shed 5 bases, J shed 5 bases, and the junction held 7 bases outside the gene matches.

The V gene is TRBV28, the J gene TRBJ2-6; TRBD1 matches at 7 bases. The length of the CDR3 is 18 residues. After removal of 5 bases from V and 2 bases from J, the junction contained 12 bases not matched to a gene. CDR1 and CDR2 from the germline V gene are MDHEN and SYDVKM. CDR3 bases: TGTGCCAGCAGTGCCGGAAGGGGGCGCCGTACTGGGGCCAACGTCCTGACTTTC. Its translation is CASSAGRGRRTGANVLTF.

This chain's CDR3 is CASSQEPTGTISGNTIYF. The CDR3 DNA reads TGTGCCAGCAGCCAAGAGCCGACGGGGACTATTTCTGGAAACACCATATATTTT. The J gene is TRBJ1-3, the V gene TRBV4-2, with D tentatively TRBD1 (5 bases). V lost 0 bases to trimming and J lost 1 base, with 16 bases between them. This CDR3 has 18 amino acids. Germline-derived CDR1 and CDR2 are LGHNA and YNFKEQ.

This clone was seen more than once but under ten times. V gene TRBV5-5 combines with J gene TRBJ1-6; 9 bases match TRBD1. The germline V gene encodes CDR1 SGHKS and CDR2 YYEKEE (reference sequence). The V segment lost 3 bases and the J segment 5 bases; nucleotides outside the gene matches: 3. CDR3 size: 15 residues. Written as DNA, the CDR3 is TGTGCCAGCAGCTCACGACAGGGGGATAATTCACCCCTCCACTTT. This translates into CASSSRQGDNSPLHF.

The chain is built from TRBV3-1 (or the pseudogene TRBV3-2) and TRBJ2-1; TRBD2 matches at 10 bases. The CDR3 length is 17 residues. Per germline, CDR1 LGHDT and CDR2 YNNKEL (reference sequence). V trimming: 0 bases; J trimming: 5 bases; junction bases outside the gene matches: 7. CDR3 protein: CASSQERLAGDHNEQFF. The CDR3 nucleotides are TGTGCCAGCAGCCAAGAGAGGCTAGCGGGGGACCACAATGAGCAGTTCTTC.

The rearrangement joins TRBV10-2 to TRBJ1-2; D is possibly TRBD1 (6 bases). Per the germline V gene, CDR1 is WSHSY and CDR2 is SAAADI. There are 12 residues in the CDR3. V was trimmed by 3 bases and J by 7 bases, leaving 9 bases between them. CDR3 coding DNA: TGCGCCAGCAGTGAACAGGGCGGTGGCTACACCTTC. This gives the protein CASSEQGGGYTF.

The chain joins TRBV5-1 to TRBJ2-1; 11 bases are a match to TRBD2. With V trimmed by 4 bases and J by 5 bases, 5 bases remained unmatched. This CDR3 is built from 15 residues. CDR1 is SGHRS, CDR2 YFSETQ, per germline. CDR3 in DNA: TGCGCCAGCAGCCCGGGACTAGCGGACCACAATGAGCAGTTCTTC. Its protein is CASSPGLADHNEQFF.

This clone was recorded once. The chain joins TRBV18 to TRBJ2-7; D is uncertain. The V gene lost 0 bases and the J gene lost 7 bases, with 13 bases spanning the gap. Per germline, CDR1 KGHSH and CDR2 LQKENI. The length of the CDR3 is 14 residues. The chain's CDR3 is CASSPPTASREQYF. In DNA, the CDR3 is TGTGCCAGCTCACCACCTACAGCTTCTCGTGAGCAGTACTTC.

The genes are TRBV2 and TRBJ2-3, with 10 bases that match TRBD1. The CDR3 is 15 residues long. Germline values: CDR1 SNHLY, CDR2 FYNNEI. The V segment lost 6 bases and the J segment 3 bases; nucleotides outside the gene matches: 6. The DNA of the CDR3 is TGTGCCAGCAGCGCCCGACAGGGGGCAACAGATACGCAGTATTTT. This sequence encodes CASSARQGATDTQYF.

Comments on this clone: This same CDR3 is encoded by further DNA sequences in the sample. The chain carries TRBV6-5 and TRBJ1-2; 7 nucleotides agree with TRBD1. This CDR3 region has 14 residues. Germline V gene sequence: CDR1 MNHEY, CDR2 SVGAGI. V was pared by 5 bases and J by 0 bases, with 3 bases of the junction left unmatched. CDR3 region: CASSRQGANYGYTF. The CDR3 region has the DNA TGTGCCAGCAGTAGGCAGGGGGCTAACTATGGCTACACCTTC.

This clone showed up just a few times. This rearrangement joins TRBV6-5 to TRBJ1-1; 10 positions match TRBD1. Trimming at V came to 3 bases and at J to 11 bases, leaving 6 bases not matched to a gene. Germline-derived CDR1 and CDR2 are MNHEY and SVGAGI. This CDR3 is built from 13 residues. CDR3 loop: CASSYTGQGEAFF. The CDR3 DNA reads as TGTGCCAGCAGTTATACCGGACAGGGGGAGGCTTTCTTT.

This clone was counted once. This rearrangement joins TRBV19 to TRBJ1-5; TRBD1 aligns across 7 bases. The CDR3 runs 15 residues. The V segment lost 4 bases and the J segment 0 bases; nucleotides outside the gene matches: 3. Germline assignment: CDR1 LNHDA and CDR2 SQIVND (reference sequence). CDR3 sequence: CASSRDSYSNQPQHF. CDR3 in DNA: TGTGCCAGTAGTAGGGACAGTTATAGCAATCAGCCCCAGCATTTT.

The chain combines TRBV18 with TRBJ2-3; TRBD1 might be the D (5 bases). The germline V gene encodes CDR1 KGHSH and CDR2 LQKENI. The V end lost 5 bases, the J end lost 0 bases, and 15 bases lay between the germline ends. The CDR3 spans 16 residues. CDR3 DNA: TGTGCCAGCTCATCCGCGCCTCCAGGGAGCACAGATACGCAGTATTTT. It yields the protein CASSSAPPGSTDTQYF.

The chain links TRBV27 to TRBJ1-2; TRBD1 might be the D (6 bases). The germline V gene has CDR1 MNHEY and CDR2 SMNVEV (reference sequence). Between the trimmed V and J ends, which lost 6 bases and 4 bases, there was a span of 12 bases. The CDR3 covers 13 residues. The CDR3 coding sequence is TGTGCCAGCAGCAACAGGGCGGGCTATGGCTACACCTTC. Translating gives CASSNRAGYGYTF.

The chain combines TRBV5-1 with TRBJ1-2; a possible D gene is TRBD1 (5 bases). Per germline, CDR1 SGHRS and CDR2 YFSETQ. The CDR3 is made up of 15 amino acids. Trimming took 0 bases from V and 4 from J, leaving 13 bases between them. CDR3 sequence reads: CASSLEGRVGYGYTF. The CDR3 DNA is TGCGCCAGCAGCTTGGAGGGCAGGGTTGGCTATGGCTACACCTTC. The whole variable domain, remainder taken from reference TRBV5-1 and TRBJ1-2, is KAGVTQTPRYLIKTRGQQVTLSCSPISGHRSVSWYQQTPGQGLQFLFEYFSETQRNKGNFPGRFSGRQFSNSRSEMNVSTLELGDSALYLCASSLEGRVGYGYTFGSGTRLTVV.

This chain joins TRBV6-5 and TRBJ1-4; D unresolved. The CDR3 is made up of 15 amino acids. Germline CDR1 and CDR2: MNHEY and SVGAGI. V lost 0 bases, J lost 3 bases, and 8 bases lay in between. In nucleotides, the CDR3 is TGTGCCAGCAGTTACTCGACTAGGTCTAATGAAAAACTGTTTTTT. This encodes CASSYSTRSNEKLFF.

The chain links TRBV7-3 to TRBJ1-3; 9 nucleotides align to TRBD1. This CDR3 is built from 16 residues. The ends lost 0 bases at V and 7 bases at J; junction bases unmatched: 7. Germline CDR1 and CDR2: SGHTA and FQGTGA. CDR3 sequence reads: CASSLTRDRGANTIYF. The CDR3 bases are TGTGCCAGCAGCTTAACGCGCGACAGGGGGGCGAACACCATATATTTT.

This chain links TRBV11-2 with TRBJ1-6; no definite D call. Germline values: CDR1 SGHAT, CDR2 FQNNGV. CDR3 length: 15 residues. V was shortened by 1 base and J by 5 bases, with 9 bases between the two germline ends. The CDR3 DNA reads as TGTGCCAGCAGCTTAGTATCAGTTAATAATTCACCCCTCCACTTT. It codes for CASSLVSVNNSPLHF.

This clone was detected once. The V and J genes are TRBV18 and TRBJ2-7, with TRBD1 matching 12 bases. Germline-derived CDR1 and CDR2 are KGHSH and LQKENI. The trim removed 2 bases at V and 3 bases at J, leaving 5 bases unmatched. This CDR3 is built from 16 residues. CDR3 nucleotide sequence: TGTGCCAGCTCACCAGGGACAGGGGGCGTTGGCTACGAGCAGTACTTC. Translating gives CASSPGTGGVGYEQYF.

The chain combines TRBV7-9 with TRBJ1-2, with D tentatively TRBD1 (5 bases). The germline V and J ends were trimmed by 1 base and 2 bases, with 5 bases remaining between them. There are 13 residues in the CDR3. Germline V gene data show CDR1 as SEHNR and CDR2 as FQNEAQ (reference sequence). CDR3 sequence: CASSLGQNYGYTF. The CDR3 DNA follows: TGTGCCAGCAGCTTAGGACAGAACTATGGCTACACCTTC.

CDR3 sequence (DNA): TGTGCCAGCAGCCACCGACAGGGCATCTACGAGCAGTACTTC. Translating gives CASSHRQGIYEQYF. This sequence joins TRBV5-5 and TRBJ2-7; 7 bases map to TRBD1. This CDR3 comprises 14 residues. Germline CDR1 reads SGHKS; CDR2 reads YYEKEE (reference sequence). The ends lost 4 bases at V and 3 bases at J; junction bases unmatched: 7.